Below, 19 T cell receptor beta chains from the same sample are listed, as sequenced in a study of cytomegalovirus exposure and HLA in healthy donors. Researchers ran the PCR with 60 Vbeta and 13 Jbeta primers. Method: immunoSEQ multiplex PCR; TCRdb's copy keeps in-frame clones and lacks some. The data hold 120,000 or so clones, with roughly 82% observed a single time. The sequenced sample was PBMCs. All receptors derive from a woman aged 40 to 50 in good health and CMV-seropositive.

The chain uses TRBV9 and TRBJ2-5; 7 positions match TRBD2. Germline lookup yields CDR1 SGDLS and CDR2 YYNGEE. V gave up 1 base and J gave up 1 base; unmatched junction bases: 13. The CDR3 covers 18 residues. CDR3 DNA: TGTGCCAGCAGCGTATCCGACGGAGGGAGGGGATTCCAAGAGACCCAGTACTTC. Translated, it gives CASSVSDGGRGFQETQYF.

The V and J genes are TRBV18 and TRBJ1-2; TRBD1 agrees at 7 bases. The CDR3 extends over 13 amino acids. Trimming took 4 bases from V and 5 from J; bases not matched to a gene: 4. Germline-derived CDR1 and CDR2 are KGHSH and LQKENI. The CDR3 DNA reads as TGTGCCAGCTCACTCGACAGGGATTATGGCTACACCTTC. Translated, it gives CASSLDRDYGYTF.

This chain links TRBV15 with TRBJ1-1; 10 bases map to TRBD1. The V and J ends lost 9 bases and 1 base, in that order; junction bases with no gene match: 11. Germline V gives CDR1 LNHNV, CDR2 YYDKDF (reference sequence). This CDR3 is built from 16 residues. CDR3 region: CATEPIGTGANTEAFF. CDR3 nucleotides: TGTGCCACAGAGCCTATAGGGACAGGGGCGAACACTGAAGCTTTCTTT. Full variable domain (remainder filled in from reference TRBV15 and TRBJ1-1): DAMVIQNPRYQVTQFGKPVTLSCSQTLNHNVMYWYQQKSSQAPKLLFHYYDKDFNNEADTPDNFQSRRPNTSFCFLDIRSPGLGDTAMYLCATEPIGTGANTEAFFGQGTRLTVV.

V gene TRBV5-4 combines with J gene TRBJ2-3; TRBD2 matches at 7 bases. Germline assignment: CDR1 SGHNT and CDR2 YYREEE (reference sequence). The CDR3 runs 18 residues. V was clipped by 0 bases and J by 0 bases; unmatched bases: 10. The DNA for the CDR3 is TGTGCCAGCAGCTTGGCACCAGCGGGGATCACTAGCACAGATACGCAGTATTTT. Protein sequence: CASSLAPAGITSTDTQYF.

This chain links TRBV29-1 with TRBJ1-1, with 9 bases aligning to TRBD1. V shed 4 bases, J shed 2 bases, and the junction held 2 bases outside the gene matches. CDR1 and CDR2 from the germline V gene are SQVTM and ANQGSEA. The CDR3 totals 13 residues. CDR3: CSVGTGENTEAFF. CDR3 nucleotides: TGCAGCGTTGGGACAGGGGAAAACACTGAAGCTTTCTTT. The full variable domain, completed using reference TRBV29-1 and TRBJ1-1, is SAVISQKPSRDICQRGTSLTIQCQVDSQVTMMFWYRQQPGQSLTLIATANQGSEATYESGFVIDKFPISRPNLTFSTLTVSNMSPEDSSIYLCSVGTGENTEAFFGQGTRLTVV.

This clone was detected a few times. The CDR3, as DNA: TGTGCCAGCGGCTCGGGAACTGAAGCTTTCTTT. Its translation is CASGSGTEAFF. The genes are TRBV7-9 and TRBJ1-1; D remains unclear. CDR1 is SEHNR, CDR2 FQNEAQ, per germline (reference sequence). The V end lost 8 bases, the J end lost 5 bases, and 9 bases lay between the germline ends. The CDR3 is made up of 11 amino acids.

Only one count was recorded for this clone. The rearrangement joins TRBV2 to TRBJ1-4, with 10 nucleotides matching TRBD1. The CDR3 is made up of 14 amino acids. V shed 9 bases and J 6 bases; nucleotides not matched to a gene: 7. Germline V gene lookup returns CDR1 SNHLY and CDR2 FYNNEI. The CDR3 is CARGQGTSHEKLFF. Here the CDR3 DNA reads TGTGCCAGGGGACAGGGGACTTCTCATGAAAAACTGTTTTTT.

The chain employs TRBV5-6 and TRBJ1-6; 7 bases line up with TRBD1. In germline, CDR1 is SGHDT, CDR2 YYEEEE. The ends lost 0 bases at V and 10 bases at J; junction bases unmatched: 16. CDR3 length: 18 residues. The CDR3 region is CASSLAWDRLSTGSPLHF. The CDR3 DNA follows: TGTGCCAGCAGCTTGGCCTGGGACAGACTTTCTACGGGGTCACCCCTCCACTTT.

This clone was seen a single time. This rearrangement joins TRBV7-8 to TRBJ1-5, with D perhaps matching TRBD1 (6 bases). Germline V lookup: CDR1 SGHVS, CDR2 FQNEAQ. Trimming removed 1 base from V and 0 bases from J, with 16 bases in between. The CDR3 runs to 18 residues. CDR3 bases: TGTGCCAGCAGCTTAGGAAACGCGGACAGCAATAGCAATCAGCCCCAGCATTTT. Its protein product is CASSLGNADSNSNQPQHF.

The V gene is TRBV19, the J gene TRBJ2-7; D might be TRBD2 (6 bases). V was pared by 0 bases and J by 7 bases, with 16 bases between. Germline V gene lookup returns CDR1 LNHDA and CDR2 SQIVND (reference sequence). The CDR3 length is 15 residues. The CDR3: CASSIDPKGAGEQYF. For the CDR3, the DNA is TGTGCCAGTAGTATAGATCCGAAAGGGGCGGGAGAGCAGTACTTC.

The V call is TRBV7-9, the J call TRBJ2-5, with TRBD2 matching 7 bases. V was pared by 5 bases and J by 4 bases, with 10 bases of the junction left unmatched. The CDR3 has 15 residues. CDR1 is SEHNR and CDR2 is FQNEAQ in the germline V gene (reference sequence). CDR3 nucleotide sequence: TGTGCCAGCAGCACGGGACGGTCGGGAGGAGAGACCCAGTACTTC. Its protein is CASSTGRSGGETQYF.

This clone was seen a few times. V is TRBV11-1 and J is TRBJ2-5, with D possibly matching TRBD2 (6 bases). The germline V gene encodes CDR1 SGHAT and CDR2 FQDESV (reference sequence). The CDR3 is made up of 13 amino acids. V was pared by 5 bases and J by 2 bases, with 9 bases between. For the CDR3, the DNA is TGTGCCAGCAGCCCGGGGACTCAAGAGACCCAGTACTTC. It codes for CASSPGTQETQYF.

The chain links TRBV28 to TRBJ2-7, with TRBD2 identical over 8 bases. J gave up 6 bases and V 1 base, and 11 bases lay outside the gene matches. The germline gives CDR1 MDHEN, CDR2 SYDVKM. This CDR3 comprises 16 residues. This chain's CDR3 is CASSLLWLAGRGEQYF. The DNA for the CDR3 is TGTGCCAGCAGTTTATTATGGTTAGCGGGACGGGGCGAGCAGTACTTC.

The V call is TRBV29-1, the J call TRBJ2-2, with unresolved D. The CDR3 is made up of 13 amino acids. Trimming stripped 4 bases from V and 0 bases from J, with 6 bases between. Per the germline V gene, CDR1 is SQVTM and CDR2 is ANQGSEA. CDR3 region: CSVVSANTGELFF. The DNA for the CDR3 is TGCAGCGTTGTCTCAGCGAACACCGGGGAGCTGTTTTTT.

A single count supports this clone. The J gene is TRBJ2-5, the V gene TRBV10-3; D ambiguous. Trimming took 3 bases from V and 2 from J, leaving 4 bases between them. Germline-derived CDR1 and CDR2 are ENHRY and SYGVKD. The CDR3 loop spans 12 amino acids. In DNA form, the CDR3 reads TGTGCCATCAGTGACAGACAAGAGACCCAGTACTTC. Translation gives CAISDRQETQYF.

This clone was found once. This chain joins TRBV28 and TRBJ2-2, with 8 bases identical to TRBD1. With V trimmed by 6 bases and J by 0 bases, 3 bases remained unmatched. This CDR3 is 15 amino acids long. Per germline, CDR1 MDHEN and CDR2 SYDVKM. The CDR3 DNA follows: TGTGCCAGCAGACCAGGGGGCGCGAACACCGGGGAGCTGTTTTTT. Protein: CASRPGGANTGELFF.

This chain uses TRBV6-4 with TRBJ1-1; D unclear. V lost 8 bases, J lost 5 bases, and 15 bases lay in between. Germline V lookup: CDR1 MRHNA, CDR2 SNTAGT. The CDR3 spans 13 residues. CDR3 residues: CASSRDQETEAFF. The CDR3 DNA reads TGTGCCAGCTCCCGGGATCAGGAGACTGAAGCTTTCTTT.

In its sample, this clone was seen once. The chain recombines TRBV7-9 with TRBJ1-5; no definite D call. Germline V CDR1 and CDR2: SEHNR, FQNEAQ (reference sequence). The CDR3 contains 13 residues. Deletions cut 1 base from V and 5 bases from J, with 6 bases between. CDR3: CASSLERDQPQHF. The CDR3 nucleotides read TGTGCCAGCAGCTTAGAGAGGGATCAGCCCCAGCATTTT.

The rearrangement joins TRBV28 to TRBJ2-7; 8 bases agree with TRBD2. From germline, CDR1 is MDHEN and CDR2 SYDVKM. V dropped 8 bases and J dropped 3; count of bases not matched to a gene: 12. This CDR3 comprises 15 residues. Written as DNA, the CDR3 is TGTGCCAGCGTCAATTACGGGGGGGGCGGCTACGAGCAGTACTTC. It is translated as CASVNYGGGGYEQYF.